This T cell receptor (beta chain) was documented in a study of cytomegalovirus exposure and HLA in healthy donors. This clone was seen once. 60 Vbeta and 13 Jbeta primers were used in PCR. Profiling relied on immunoSEQ multiplex PCR, and the TCRdb table lists in-frame clones only, not all of them. Of around 150,000 clones listed, 75% to 90% were seen once; the top ten hold around 1.9%. V was clipped by 3 bases and J by 0 bases; unmatched bases: 1. The germline CDR1 and CDR2 sequences are SEHNR and FQNEAQ (reference sequence). This CDR3 contains 16 residues. The TCR comes from a woman under 30 in good health and CMV-seronegative. V is TRBV7-9 and J is TRBJ2-3, with 12 bases fitting TRBD2. Sequencing was done on a sample of PBMCs. For the CDR3, the DNA is TGTGCCAGCAGCTTGACTAGCGGGAGAAGCACAGATACGCAGTATTTT. Protein: CASSLTSGRSTDTQYF.